Shown below are 28 T cell receptor beta chains from a single sample sequenced in a study of T cell changes during pregnancy in multiple sclerosis (dated by TCRdb to about 2019). The library relied on the immunoSEQ multiplex PCR assay. Drawn from immuneACCESS, this table holds only the in-frame rearrangements with V and J called that TCRdb kept. Clones are partly lost; checked studies trace under half to an unresolved V gene and leave the rest unexplained. This sample has about 38,000 clones in its table, and about 91% of those were observed once. The biggest ten clones account for over 10% of the sample. The source was CD8+ T cells from peripheral blood mononuclear cells, collected after pregnancy. These receptors came from a female donor with multiple sclerosis, enrolled in a pregnancy study.

This chain links TRBV29-1 with TRBJ2-1; D call uncertain. CDR3 length: 11 residues. Germline CDR1 reads SQVTM; CDR2 reads ANQGSEA. The V end lost 6 bases, the J end lost 6 bases, and 9 bases lay between the germline ends. The CDR3 loop is CSVPYSNEQFF. CDR3 sequence (DNA): TGCAGCGTCCCATATAGCAATGAGCAGTTCTTC.

This clone was seen a few times. The chain combines TRBV5-4 with TRBJ2-3, with TRBD1 matching over 10 bases. Germline assignment: CDR1 SGHNT and CDR2 YYREEE (reference sequence). The ends lost 4 bases at V and 6 bases at J; junction bases unmatched: 8. The CDR3 length is 15 residues. DNA of the CDR3: TGTGCCAGCAGCGTGGGACAGGGGTTGGTGGATACGCAGTATTTT. It yields the protein CASSVGQGLVDTQYF.

The chain joins TRBV7-3 to TRBJ2-7; 9 bases fit TRBD1. Per germline, CDR1 SGHTA and CDR2 FQGTGA. The ends lost 5 bases at V and 6 bases at J; junction bases unmatched: 5. The CDR3 contains 13 residues. The CDR3 loop reads CASSTGQGGEQYF. The CDR3 coding sequence is TGTGCCAGCAGCACGGGACAGGGCGGCGAGCAGTACTTC.

The chain uses TRBV9 and TRBJ2-1; possible D gene TRBD2, 5 bases. The length of the CDR3 is 16 residues. Germline-derived CDR1 and CDR2 are SGDLS and YYNGEE. Trimming took 4 bases from V and 1 from J, leaving 15 bases between them. The CDR3 is CASSSSFSASYNEQFF. CDR3 sequence (DNA): TGTGCCAGCAGCTCCTCCTTTAGCGCGTCCTACAATGAGCAGTTCTTC.

J is TRBJ1-1 and V is TRBV5-8; TRBD1 might be the D (5 bases). The ends were cut back, 0 bases at V and 0 bases at J, with 12 bases in the middle. The CDR3 consists of 16 residues. Germline V lookup: CDR1 SGHTS, CDR2 YDEGEE. CDR3 bases: TGTGCCAGCAGCTTGGCCGTAGGGGCCATGAACACTGAAGCTTTCTTT. This translates into CASSLAVGAMNTEAFF. The full variable domain, rest sourced from reference TRBV5-8 and TRBJ1-1, is EAGVTQSPTHLIKTRGQQATLRCSPISGHTSVYWYQQALGLGLQFLLWYDEGEERNRGNFPPRFSGRQFPNYSSELNVNALELEDSALYLCASSLAVGAMNTEAFFGQGTRLTVV.

The gene calls are TRBV4-1 and TRBJ2-7; D possibly corresponds to TRBD2 (6 bases). The CDR3 is 16 amino acids. CDR1 MGHRA and CDR2 YSYEKL come from the germline V gene. The germline V and J ends were trimmed by 4 bases and 0 bases, with 16 bases remaining between them. This chain's CDR3 is CASSLSPAGSSYEQYF. The CDR3 DNA reads as TGCGCCAGCAGCCTCTCGCCAGCGGGCAGCTCCTACGAGCAGTACTTC.

The chain carries TRBV6-1 and TRBJ1-1, with D possibly matching TRBD1 (5 bases). Trimming pared 0 bases from V and 10 bases from J, leaving 9 bases between. The CDR3 is 12 amino acids. Germline V gene sequence: CDR1 MNHNS, CDR2 SASEGT. CDR3 residues: CASSEAGAIAFF. The CDR3 DNA reads as TGTGCCAGCAGTGAAGCAGGGGCAATAGCTTTCTTT.

V gene TRBV27 combines with J gene TRBJ2-2; the match to TRBD1 covers 11 bases. Germline V CDR1 and CDR2: MNHEY, SMNVEV (reference sequence). V shed 7 bases and J 7 bases; nucleotides not matched to a gene: 5. The CDR3 sequence is 14 residues long. Here the CDR3 reads CASNGQGAGGELFF. In DNA form, the CDR3 reads TGTGCCAGCAACGGACAGGGGGCTGGCGGGGAGCTGTTTTTT.

The chain links TRBV7-2 to TRBJ1-1; TRBD1 matches 7 bases. The germline CDR1 and CDR2 sequences are SGHTA and FQGNSA. V lost 5 bases, J lost 7 bases, and 4 bases stayed unmatched. The CDR3 sequence is 12 residues long. As DNA, the CDR3 is TGTGCCAGCAGCCCCGGGACAGTTGAAGCTTTCTTT. Its protein is CASSPGTVEAFF.

Comments on this clone: At the DNA level, this CDR3 is encoded by other sequences in the same sample as well. The gene calls are TRBV27 and TRBJ1-2; TRBD1 is a possible D gene (6 bases). V lost 6 bases to trimming and J lost 4 bases, with 12 bases between them. The CDR3 has 13 amino acids. Germline CDR1 is MNHEY and CDR2 is SMNVEV (reference sequence). As DNA, the CDR3 is TGTGCCAGCAGCGGCCAGGGGCTCTATGGCTACACCTTC. This encodes CASSGQGLYGYTF.

The rearrangement uses TRBV9 and TRBJ2-2; D is undetermined. V was trimmed by 1 base and J by 6 bases, leaving 4 bases between them. The CDR3 loop spans 12 amino acids. The germline gives CDR1 SGDLS, CDR2 YYNGEE. The CDR3: CASSVFAGELFF. CDR3 nucleotides: TGTGCCAGCAGCGTATTCGCCGGGGAGCTGTTTTTT.

The genes are TRBV29-1 and TRBJ1-1; D uncertain. CDR3 size: 13 residues. Trimming removed 7 bases at V and 2 bases at J, with 14 bases between. Germline CDR1 and CDR2: SQVTM and ANQGSEA. For the CDR3, the DNA is TGCAGCGCTACTAGGGCTACTAACACTGAAGCTTTCTTT. It translates to CSATRATNTEAFF.

The rearrangement links TRBV7-9 to TRBJ1-2, with 10 bases that match TRBD1. V shed 4 bases and J 0 bases; nucleotides not matched to a gene: 8. Germline-derived CDR1 and CDR2 are SEHNR and FQNEAQ (reference sequence). This CDR3 is built from 17 residues. The CDR3 nucleotides read TGTGCCAGCAGCTCCCCGGGACAGGGGTTTGCTAACTATGGCTACACCTTC. This sequence encodes CASSSPGQGFANYGYTF. The full variable domain, with the rest looked up from reference TRBV7-9 and TRBJ1-2, is DTGVSQNPRHKITKRGQNVTFRCDPISEHNRLYWYRQTLGQGPEFLTYFQNEAQLEKSRLLSDRFSAERPKGSFSTLEIQRTEQGDSAMYLCASSSPGQGFANYGYTFGSGTRLTVV.

V is TRBV25-1 and J is TRBJ2-7, with D tentatively TRBD2 (5 bases). V was cut by 6 bases and J by 7 bases, with 16 bases left in between. The CDR3 has 13 residues. Germline V lookup: CDR1 MGHDK, CDR2 SYGVNS. As DNA, the CDR3 is TGTGCCAGCAGACTAGGTGCCCGAAGGGAGCAGTACTTC. Protein: CASRLGARREQYF.

The chain links TRBV6-1 to TRBJ1-3, with D tentatively TRBD1 (5 bases). V lost 2 bases and J lost 7, with 21 bases in between. This CDR3 is 17 amino acids long. The germline V gene encodes CDR1 MNHNS and CDR2 SASEGT. The CDR3, as DNA: TGTGCCAGCAGTGAAAGGATCGGAAGGGGAAGGGTGAACACCATATATTTT. It codes for CASSERIGRGRVNTIYF.

The chain is built from TRBV7-2 and TRBJ1-5; 8 bases fit TRBD1. Per germline, CDR1 SGHTA and CDR2 FQGNSA. The CDR3 is 14 amino acids. V shed 5 bases, J shed 6 bases, and the junction held 6 bases outside the gene matches. The CDR3 DNA follows: TGTGCCAGCAGCCAGACAGGGGCCATTCAGCCCCAGCATTTT. Its protein is CASSQTGAIQPQHF.

V and J are TRBV2 and TRBJ1-5; D possibly corresponds to TRBD1 (6 bases). This CDR3 is built from 14 residues. Germline values: CDR1 SNHLY, CDR2 FYNNEI. V dropped 6 bases and J dropped 3 bases, with 12 bases sitting between them. The CDR3: CASSTGRLNQPQHF. The CDR3 DNA reads TGTGCCAGCAGCACAGGGAGACTCAATCAGCCCCAGCATTTT. Complete variable domain (other parts from reference TRBV2 and TRBJ1-5): EPEVTQTPSHQVTQMGQEVILRCVPISNHLYFYWYRQILGQKVEFLVSFYNNEISEKSEIFDDQFSVERPDGSNFTLKIRSTKLEDSAMYFCASSTGRLNQPQHFGDGTRLSIL.

This rearrangement joins TRBV9 to TRBJ2-3, with TRBD1 matching over 8 bases. The CDR3 runs 14 residues. Germline V lookup: CDR1 SGDLS, CDR2 YYNGEE. V was clipped by 1 base and J by 6 bases; unmatched bases: 4. Written as DNA, the CDR3 is TGTGCCAGCAGCGTACAGGGGGCGCGGGATACGCAGTATTTT. It encodes CASSVQGARDTQYF. The whole variable domain, remainder taken from reference TRBV9 and TRBJ2-3, is DSGVTQTPKHLITATGQRVTLRCSPRSGDLSVYWYQQSLDQGLQFLIQYYNGEERAKGNILERFSAQQFPDLHSELNLSSLELGDSALYFCASSVQGARDTQYFGPGTRLTVL.

The genes are TRBV7-8 and TRBJ2-1, with TRBD2 identical over 8 bases. Germline V gene sequence: CDR1 SGHVS, CDR2 FQNEAQ. Trimming took 3 bases from V and 10 from J; bases not matched to a gene: 17. This CDR3 region has 17 residues. CDR3 protein: CASSFSSGRSGSNEQFF. The CDR3 nucleotides read TGTGCCAGCAGCTTCAGTTCGGGGCGAAGCGGGAGCAACGAGCAGTTCTTC.

The V call is TRBV15, the J call TRBJ1-1; the match to TRBD1 covers 7 bases. Looked up from germline, CDR1 is LNHNV and CDR2 is YYDKDF (reference sequence). V lost 3 bases, J lost 6 bases, and 4 bases stayed unmatched. There are 13 residues in the CDR3. The CDR3 protein is CATSSLGQAEAFF. The CDR3 region has the DNA TGTGCCACCAGCAGTCTCGGACAGGCTGAAGCTTTCTTT. The full variable domain, with the rest looked up from reference TRBV15 and TRBJ1-1, is DAMVIQNPRYQVTQFGKPVTLSCSQTLNHNVMYWYQQKSSQAPKLLFHYYDKDFNNEADTPDNFQSRRPNTSFCFLDIRSPGLGDTAMYLCATSSLGQAEAFFGQGTRLTVV.

The chain carries TRBV13 and TRBJ2-1, with 7 bases identical to TRBD2. Unmatched junction bases numbered 4, after V lost 5 bases and J lost 0 bases. Germline V lookup: CDR1 PRHDT, CDR2 FYEKMQ (reference sequence). The CDR3 spans 15 residues. Here the CDR3 reads CASSTRTSSYNEQFF. The CDR3 nucleotides are TGTGCCAGCAGCACCAGGACTAGCTCCTACAATGAGCAGTTCTTC.

This sequence joins TRBV9 and TRBJ1-1, with D possibly matching TRBD1 (6 bases). V lost 4 bases and J 4 bases, leaving 20 bases between the germline ends. Germline V gene lookup returns CDR1 SGDLS and CDR2 YYNGEE. The CDR3 runs 16 residues. The CDR3 nucleotides read TGTGCCAGCAGCCCGCACAGGGTGGGGATCGGCACTGAAGCTTTCTTT. This translates into CASSPHRVGIGTEAFF.

This clone has a count of ten or more. The chain employs TRBV5-1 and TRBJ1-1; D perhaps matches TRBD1 (6 bases). The germline CDR1 and CDR2 sequences are SGHRS and YFSETQ. This CDR3 region has 13 residues. The V gene lost 5 bases and the J gene lost 11 bases, with 19 bases spanning the gap. The CDR3, as DNA: TGCGCCAGCAGGGAAACAGGGCCGGCTGGGGCTTTCTTT. This sequence encodes CASRETGPAGAFF.

J is TRBJ2-7 and V is TRBV19; D may be TRBD1 (5 bases). CDR1 and CDR2 from the germline V gene are LNHDA and SQIVND (reference sequence). The V end was cut by 3 bases, the J end by 0 bases, with 12 bases between. The CDR3 spans 15 residues. In DNA form, the CDR3 reads TGTGCCAGTAGTATGTTCAGGGCTAGCTCCTACGAGCAGTACTTC. Protein product: CASSMFRASSYEQYF.

CDR3 loop: CASSSLTGGYGYTF. The DNA of the CDR3 is TGTGCCAGCAGTTCCCTTACGGGGGGATATGGCTACACCTTC. This sequence joins TRBV28 and TRBJ1-2; weak D call: TRBD1 (5 bases). The germline CDR1 and CDR2 sequences are MDHEN and SYDVKM. V was shortened by 4 bases and J by 5 bases, with 14 bases between the two germline ends. The CDR3 contains 14 residues.

The chain links TRBV6-5 to TRBJ1-5; the D is unclear. There are 15 residues in the CDR3. CDR1 MNHEY and CDR2 SVGAGI come from the germline V gene. The ends were cut back, 5 bases at V and 0 bases at J, with 11 bases in the middle. In DNA form, the CDR3 reads TGTGCCAGCAGTCGAACAGCATCTAGCAATCAGCCCCAGCATTTT. Its translation: CASSRTASSNQPQHF.

The CDR3 is CASSQGGQRNNEQFF. The CDR3 DNA reads as TGTGCCAGCAGCCAGGGCGGACAGCGGAACAATGAGCAGTTCTTC. V usage is TRBV4-2 and J usage is TRBJ2-1; D is possibly TRBD1 (6 bases). Germline CDR1 and CDR2: LGHNA and YNFKEQ. The CDR3 runs 15 residues. With 3 bases removed from V and 5 bases from J, the gap between germline ends came to 14 bases.

This clone showed up just once. The chain recombines TRBV5-4 with TRBJ1-1; no clear D gene. The CDR3 has 12 residues. Looked up from germline, CDR1 is SGHNT and CDR2 is YYREEE (reference sequence). The V end was cut by 4 bases, the J end by 4 bases, with 8 bases between. CDR3 DNA: TGTGCCAGCAGCCACGAGGCCACTGAAGCTTTCTTT. Encoded protein: CASSHEATEAFF.